Included here is one T cell receptor beta chain sequence, with context. Per the germline V gene, CDR1 is SGHRS and CDR2 is YFSETQ. The CDR3 consists of 16 residues. Trimming took 3 bases from V and 4 from J; bases not matched to a gene: 9. In the authors' workflow: Reference gene primer amplification yielded estimated nucleated cell counts. The protocol was immunoSEQ multiplex PCR, while the TCRdb copy is restricted to in-frame clones and leaves out a portion. V and J calls and clone size are as listed in that table; D and trimming were resolved from the DNA. The sample holds around 200,000 clones, roughly 80% seen once. These data belong to a study of blood T cell repertoires in COVID-19. Study context: The United States, Italy and Spain provided the acute and convalescent COVID-19 samples. T cells, B-cell-depleted T cells, or PBMCs provided the cDNA or gDNA that served as material.

The V and J genes are TRBV5-1 and TRBJ1-4; 7 nucleotides match TRBD1. This receptor was identified in a man aged 25 to 40 with active or convalescent COVID-19. The sample was peripheral blood. The CDR3 DNA reads TGCGCCAGCAGCTCTGAAACAGGGGTTGGTAATGAAAAACTGTTTTTT. Residues: CASSSETGVGNEKLFF.